This TCR beta chain was recorded in a study of blood T cell repertoires in COVID-19. The table came from immunoSEQ multiplex PCR; TCRdb's copy has only in-frame clones and leaves some out. This table has some 93,000 clones, 86% appearing once. The V gene lost 6 bases and the J gene lost 4 bases, with 15 bases spanning the gap. CDR1 MNHEY and CDR2 SVGAGI come from the germline V gene. The CDR3 consists of 14 residues. Sequencing input: peripheral blood. The origin of this receptor is a man aged 50-60 years with acute or convalescent COVID-19. V usage is TRBV6-5 and J usage is TRBJ1-1; possibly TRBD1 for D (6 bases). The CDR3 loop reads CASRVNREGTEAFF. In DNA form, the CDR3 reads TGTGCCAGCAGAGTCAACAGGGAGGGCACTGAAGCTTTCTTT.